The clone carrying this TCR beta chain was picked up many times. Antigen specificity is unknown. The data are from a study of neurological immune-mediated disorders. cDNA was made by 5'RACE with 10-nucleotide random UMIs. Every sequencing run generated in excess of 160 million TCR-beta sequences. These sequences covered 15-18 subjects. TCRdb re-analysed the 5' RACE reads in MiXCR, keeping a single row per CDR3 protein. Of about 84,000 distinct CDR3 sequences listed, 10% are singletons. V lost 0 bases and J 0 bases, leaving 6 bases between the germline ends. The CDR3 has 14 amino acids. Findings and limits, study-wide: The level of TCR clonal expansion was highest in patients with HTLV-1-associated myelopathy and lowest in multiple sclerosis, where it fell below the level seen in healthy controls.

The clonotype originates from a man aged 35-49 years in good health. The source material was PBMCs. This rearrangement joins TRBV12-3 or TRBV12-4 to TRBJ2-7; D is undetermined. In nucleotides, the CDR3 is TGTGCCAGCAGTTTAGCAGGCACCTCCTACGAGCAGTACTTC. This translates into CASSLAGTSYEQYF.